This T cell receptor (beta chain) was obtained from a study of blood T cell repertoires in COVID-19. As for the study in general: Samples of COVID-19 (acute and convalescent) were obtained from the United States, Italy and Spain.

This table comes from immunoSEQ multiplex PCR, and its TCRdb copy is limited to in-frame clones, with some not included. This sample has 200,000 to 250,000 clones, with approximately 77% found just once. The sample consisted of peripheral blood. The source of this sequence is a woman older than 75 with acute or convalescent COVID-19.

DNA of the CDR3: TGTGCCAGCAGCGTCTTTGTGGCTTTCTTT. Translation gives CASSVFVAFF. V usage is TRBV11-1 and J usage is TRBJ1-1; D call uncertain. This CDR3 contains 10 residues. Trimming removed 5 bases at V and 11 bases at J, with 9 bases between. Looked up from germline, CDR1 is SGHAT and CDR2 is FQDESV (reference sequence).